The source of this T cell receptor beta chain is a study of T cell repertoires in cytomegalovirus infection. General study findings and limits: HLA-C-restricted CMV-specific TCR beta clonotypes prevailed in the ex vivo response. Adding up the frequency of public TCR beta families identified people who carried CMV plus the relevant HLA.

Via MiXCR, TCRdb re-called the reads, giving one row per CDR3 protein. This sample yields roughly 990,000 distinct CDR3 sequences, of which about a third are seen a single time; roughly 13% belongs to the top ten. Comments on this clonotype: Its cognate antigen is unknown.

Germline CDR1 is LGHNT and CDR2 is FRNRAP. Unmatched junction bases numbered 3, after V lost 5 bases and J lost 2 bases. CDR3 size: 13 residues. Sequenced material: cultured CD8+ T cells from PBMCs, taken from culture after CMV antigen stimulation. This sequence was found in a human donor in good health (CMV status not recorded). Some clones in this sample may be carry-over from other donors' samples. V and J are TRBV12-5 and TRBJ2-7; 7 bases match TRBD1. The CDR3 nucleotides are TGTGCTAGTGGTCAGGGACAGACCTACGAGCAGTACTTC. It specifies CASGQGQTYEQYF.